Listed below are T cell receptor beta chains from one sample, sequenced in a study of blood T cell repertoires in COVID-19. TCRdb's table, derived via immunoSEQ multiplex PCR, lists solely in-frame clones and lacks some. Of 400,000 to 550,000 clones in the sample, roughly 91% were seen once. Sequenced sample: peripheral blood. These receptors all stem from a woman aged 30 to 39 with acute or convalescent COVID-19. The CDR3 runs from the conserved cysteine through the conserved F or W. Each record gives: V gene, CDR3 protein.

TRBV2 | CATQGVGQGSTEAFF
TRBV4-1 | CASSHPGGPQGARDETQYF
TRBV27 | CASSLRPGSEAFF
TRBV10-3 | CAISLPGPYEQYF
TRBV4-1 | CAAGWGRGNTIYF
TRBV11-2 | CASSFTRPTDTQYF
TRBV5-1 | CASSLGPQGQETQYF
TRBV5-1 | CASSLGTEGNIQYF
TRBV9 | CASSADRGWRTDTQYF
TRBV5-1 | CASSLVWGQGVYEQYF
TRBV18 | CASSPGTGVYYEQYF
TRBV19 | CASRDRDRGYGYTF
TRBV7-2 | CASSSEPGLAGYNEQFF
TRBV3-1/TRBV3-2 | CARKGQLNGYTF
TRBV10-2 | CASGIYGGSTDTQYF
TRBV30 | CAWRGLNSPLHF
TRBV9 | CASSLGTGRYGYTF
TRBV7-8 | CASSLSRRSTEAFF
TRBV5-1 | CASSLGRVGYTEAFF
TRBV18 | CASSPNDLGSSYEQYF
TRBV18 | CASSPSTDPAYEQYF
TRBV28 | CASSFGRTGGKETQYF
TRBV20-1 | CSASARPGELGNTIYF
TRBV5-1 | CASSSSDSLFAEAFF
TRBV4-2 | CASSPAGSSGNTIYF
TRBV21-1 | CASSRGRTYEQYF
TRBV4-2 | CASSQAGGGAYNEQFF
TRBV4-1 | CASSQSLGTGDEQYF
TRBV2 | CAQGVFFF
TRBV5-1 | CASHETGAEDTEAFF
TRBV2 | CASILTGPKEKLFF
TRBV11-1 | CASSERRGTDTQYF
TRBV5-1 | CASSQAEAGNTIYF
TRBV19 | CASSMRGASYEQYF
TRBV19 | CASSIFRYSSGANVLTF
TRBV11-2 | CASSTQSGVPGNTIYF
TRBV30 | CAWTRQSNYYEQYF
TRBV2 | CASKRVGPNEKLFF
TRBV5-4 | CASSLNDMGLYNSPLHF
TRBV27 | CASSIAGAREQYF
TRBV6-5 | CASTAPSGLTDTQYF
TRBV9 | CASQTPGQTYGYTF
TRBV5-1 | CASSGQGVEQYF
TRBV19 | CATETSGGYNEQFF
TRBV6-2/TRBV6-3 | CASSYFGPQHF
TRBV30 | CAWSDFGAEQYF
TRBV7-2 | CASSFLAGLSTDTQYF
TRBV10-3 | CATSQGNYGYTF
TRBV6-1 | CASSELHGGGNTIYF
TRBV21-1 | CASSKGTAGYGYTF
TRBV7-8 | CASSFRGGNSPLHF
TRBV2 | CASSGAETGERNEQFF
TRBV3-1/TRBV3-2 | CASSDGGGYGTQYF
TRBV28 | CASRDKGTGGGQPQHF
TRBV5-5 | CASSLPYRGAWQYF
TRBV3-1/TRBV3-2 | CASSQDQVPNSPLHF
TRBV19 | CASSRSGGPYNEQFF